This T cell receptor beta chain stems from a study of T cell changes during pregnancy in multiple sclerosis. Trimming removed 1 base from V and 1 base from J, with 7 bases in between. The CDR3 is made up of 14 amino acids. Germline V gene lookup returns CDR1 LNHNV and CDR2 YYDKDF (reference sequence). TCRdb keeps only in-frame clones here, not all; method: immunoSEQ multiplex PCR. The sample holds some 64,000 clones, about 90% seen once. This material consisted of peripheral blood, taken in the first trimester of pregnancy. The clonotype originates from a female donor in good health, enrolled as a control in a pregnancy study. The chain carries TRBV15 and TRBJ1-1, with D uncertain. The CDR3 reads CATSRGSGNTEAFF. The CDR3 coding sequence is TGTGCCACCAGCAGAGGTTCCGGGAACACTGAAGCTTTCTTT. Supplemented by reference TRBV15 and TRBJ1-1, the full variable domain reads DAMVIQNPRYQVTQFGKPVTLSCSQTLNHNVMYWYQQKSSQAPKLLFHYYDKDFNNEADTPDNFQSRRPNTSFCFLDIRSPGLGDTAMYLCATSRGSGNTEAFFGQGTRLTVV.